This is a list of T cell receptor beta chains from one sample in a study of blood T cells in healthy people across ages. From the 5' RACE reads, TCRdb called clonotypes with MiXCR, one entry per CDR3 protein. The sample consists of 1.5 million to 2 million distinct CDR3 sequences, about 49% of them appearing once. Sequenced: blood. The receptors here all came from a woman between 40 and 55 years old in good health. Both conserved end residues are part of each CDR3. The D gene is left open where the match is weak. Some rows mark clone size as missing; the rest say once, few, many or name a class of expanded clone.

CDR3aa	CDR3nt	len	abundance	v_gene	j_gene	d_gene
CSAKGGTRYNEQYF	TGCAGTGCCAAAGGGGGGACCCGATACAATGAGCAGTACTTC	14	-	TRBV20-1	TRBJ2-7	-
CASSLASGGPYNEQFF	TGTGCCAGCAGCTTGGCCAGCGGGGGCCCCTACAATGAGCAGTTCTTC	16	-	TRBV5-6	TRBJ2-1	TRBD2
CASRRDTFSGANVLTF	TGTGCCAGCAGAAGGGACACCTTCTCTGGGGCCAACGTCCTGACTTTC	16	once	TRBV12-3/TRBV12-4	TRBJ2-6	-
CASSVAGFDEQYF	TGTGCCAGCAGCGTAGCAGGGTTTGACGAGCAGTACTTC	13	-	TRBV9	TRBJ2-7	-
CSAFGANEQYF	TGCAGTGCCTTCGGGGCAAATGAGCAGTACTTC	11	many	TRBV20-1	TRBJ2-7	-
CASSLAAGDNYEQYF	TGTGCCAGCAGCTTAGCGGCAGGGGATAACTACGAGCAGTACTTC	15	-	TRBV7-6	TRBJ2-7	-
CASSLGQETEAFF	TGTGCCAGCAGCCTGGGACAGGAAACTGAAGCTTTCTTT	13	-	TRBV11-2	TRBJ1-1	TRBD1
CASSWGQMQETQYF	TGCGCCAGCAGCTGGGGACAGATGCAAGAGACCCAGTACTTC	14	few	TRBV5-1	TRBJ2-5	TRBD1
CASRGSGTHQPQHF	TGTGCCAGCAGGGGGAGTGGGACACATCAGCCCCAGCATTTT	14	-	TRBV6-6	TRBJ1-5	-
CASSLQLGPYEQYF	TGTGCCAGCAGCTTACAGTTAGGTCCCTACGAGCAGTACTTC	14	-	TRBV7-9	TRBJ2-7	-
CAISGRGGRSSNEQYF	TGTGCCATCAGTGGCAGAGGGGGGCGATCATCCAACGAGCAGTACTTC	16	few	TRBV10-3	TRBJ2-7	-
CASSSETRNQETQYF	TGTGCCAGCAGCTCGGAGACTAGAAACCAAGAGACCCAGTACTTC	15	-	TRBV7-9	TRBJ2-5	-
CATSIGTDTFYEQYF	TGTGCCACCTCTATTGGGACAGATACCTTCTACGAGCAGTACTTC	15	-	TRBV15	TRBJ2-7	TRBD1
CASSEGQGGLPQHF	TGTGCCAGCAGTGAAGGACAGGGTGGCCTGCCCCAGCATTTT	14	-	TRBV27	TRBJ1-5	TRBD1
CASSLQETNEQFF	TGTGCCAGCAGCTTACAGGAAACGAATGAGCAGTTCTTC	13	-	TRBV7-9	TRBJ2-1	-